The T cell receptor beta chain described here comes from a study of shared clonotypes between healthy human individuals. CDR3 length equals 13 residues. CDR1 and CDR2 (germline): LNHDA, SQIVND (reference sequence). The V gene lost 3 bases and the J gene lost 7 bases, with 11 bases spanning the gap. Deep was the level used in running the assay. This table comes from immunoSEQ multiplex PCR, and its TCRdb copy is limited to in-frame clones, with some not included. Among some 680,000 clones, 73% were seen once, and the ten largest hold around 2%. This TCR was sampled from a woman aged 30 to 39 in good health. The chain uses TRBV19 and TRBJ2-3; TRBD2 might be the D (6 bases). The specimen was memory CD4+ T cells sorted from blood. Subset reported: CD45RA-negative fraction. CDR3 sequence (DNA): TGTGCCAGTAGTATCGCAGGGAGGAATACGCAGTATTTT. Its protein is CASSIAGRNTQYF.